This record covers a single T cell receptor (beta chain). Its antigen has not been determined. Nothing much larger sits one base from this clone, and base qualities are not available. This entry comes from a study of blood T cell repertoires in COVID-19 (dated by TCRdb to 2018 to 2021). In terms of the full investigation: Samples from collaborators originated in the United States, Italy and Spain and spanned both the acute and convalescent phases of COVID-19. Sample metadata almost always included a de-identified subject ID, COVID-19 status, age in years and sex. The material from the prospective study consisted of cDNA or gDNA derived from T cells, B-cell-depleted T cells, or PBMCs. Samples came from the ongoing ImmuneRACE study (first 160 participants) plus 1,254 subjects from 6 global collaborators. The repertoires were made available in a free public database intended to serve as a resource for research on the immune response to SARS-CoV-2. HLA class I and class II types, where available, came from metadata supplied by the sample provider rather than from assay-based typing. Deeply sampled blood TCRbeta repertoires from subjects exposed to, actively infected with, or recovered from COVID-19 were included in the dataset.

The immunoSEQ Assay, a bias-controlled multiplex PCR, was used to amplify TCRbeta CDR3 regions from genomic DNA. As for how the authors treated the data: Nucleated cell counts per sample were estimated from amplification of reference gene primers within the assay. To quantify the absolute abundance of each unique TCRbeta CDR3 rearrangement, sequence reads were collapsed and filtered. For each sample, productive Simpson clonality was calculated as the square root of Simpson's diversity index across productive rearrangements. TCRdb took over this immuneACCESS table, retaining in-frame rearrangements with V and J assigned. Such tables are incomplete; in checked studies, under half of the missing clones stem from an unresolved V gene, and the remainder is unexplained. That table supplies the V and J calls and clone size; D and trimming were determined from the DNA. The sample has about 59,000 clones on record, 65% to 80% of them singletons. Together, the top ten hold 5.5% to 7% of the sample.

Whole blood was collected in K2EDTA tubes by collaborating institutions according to the institutions' own protocols. For TCRbeta analysis, collaborators shipped samples in one of three forms: frozen whole blood, isolated PBMCs, or DNA extracted from either of those sample types. Spanning cysteine to phenylalanine, the CDR3 consists of 13 amino acids. Of the read, only the CDR3 DNA is kept; its 39 bases are in frame from base 1. Trimming removed 5 bases from V and 4 bases from J; the gene matches leave 3 bases unexplained. Reading the germline V gene gives CDR1 SNHLY and CDR2 FYNNEI. Broad study findings and their caveats: Clinical and demographic metadata were provided uncurated, with the amount varying by source and participant.

Input material: peripheral blood. The rearranged chain carries TRBV2 and TRBJ1-2, with 8 bases aligning to TRBD1. The receptor was derived from a woman in her 70s with acute or convalescent COVID-19. The DNA sequence follows: TGTGCCAGCAGTACGACAGGGGTCTATGGCTACACCTTC. The translation is CASSTTGVYGYTF.